This T cell receptor (beta chain) was identified during a study of T cells in localized non-small cell lung cancer. Study observations and caveats: Exceeding tumor, uninvolved adjacent lung had the highest T cell clonality.

Details on this clone: Its specificity is not known.

Sequencing was performed with immunoSEQ multiplex PCR; in TCRdb, only in-frame clones are kept and a portion is missing. This table holds 70,000 to 75,000 clones, 70% to 85% found once. The germline V gene encodes CDR1 MRHNA and CDR2 SNTAGT. V was pared by 0 bases and J by 3 bases, with 5 bases of the junction left unmatched. The CDR3 runs to 16 residues. The receptor comes from a female donor older than 55 with stage I lung adenocarcinoma. The specimen comprised peripheral blood, sampled before any cancer treatment. The V call is TRBV6-4, the J call TRBJ2-3; 8 positions agree with TRBD2. The CDR3 sequence: CASSDSSGGGTDTQYF. The DNA of the CDR3 is TGTGCCAGCAGTGACTCAAGCGGGGGAGGTACAGATACGCAGTATTTT.